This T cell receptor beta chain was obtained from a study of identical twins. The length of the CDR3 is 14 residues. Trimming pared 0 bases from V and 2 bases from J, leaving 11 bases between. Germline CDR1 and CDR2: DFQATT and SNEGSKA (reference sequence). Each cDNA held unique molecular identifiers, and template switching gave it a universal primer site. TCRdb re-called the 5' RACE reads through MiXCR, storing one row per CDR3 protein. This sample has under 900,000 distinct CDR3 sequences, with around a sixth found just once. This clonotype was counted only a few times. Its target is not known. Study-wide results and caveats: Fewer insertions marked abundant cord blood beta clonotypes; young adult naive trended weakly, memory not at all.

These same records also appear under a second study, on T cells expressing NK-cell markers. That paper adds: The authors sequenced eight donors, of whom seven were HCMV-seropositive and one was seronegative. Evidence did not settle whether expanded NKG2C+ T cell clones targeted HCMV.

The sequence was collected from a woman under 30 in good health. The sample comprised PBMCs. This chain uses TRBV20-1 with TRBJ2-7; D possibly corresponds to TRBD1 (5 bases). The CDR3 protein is CSARDREGPYEQYF. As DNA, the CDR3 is TGCAGTGCTAGAGACAGGGAAGGCCCCTACGAGCAGTACTTC.